Following are 23 T cell receptor beta chains from one sample sequenced in a study of metastatic and nonmetastatic thyroid tumors. From the PCR reads, TCRdb re-called clones with MiXCR. The sample yields 35,000 to 45,000 clones, 3.2% seen once. Until they underwent thyroid surgery, no patient had received any treatment. The sequencing sample was made of blood. The source is a female donor with papillary thyroid cancer or a benign thyroid nodule (not recorded which). Some clones in this sample may be carry-over from other donors' samples.

This clone was picked up many times. This rearrangement joins TRBV19 to TRBJ2-1; possibly TRBD2 for D (6 bases). The germline V gene encodes CDR1 LNHDA and CDR2 SQIVND (reference sequence). The V and J ends lost 6 bases and 8 bases respectively, with 14 bases between them. The CDR3 has 13 amino acids. DNA of the CDR3: TGTGCCAGTAGCCTAGCCTGGGGGGATGAGCAGTTCTTC. This codes for CASSLAWGDEQFF.

The V and J genes are TRBV6-2 or TRBV6-3 and TRBJ1-2, with 11 bases that match TRBD1. Losses at the gene ends were 6 bases for V and 5 bases for J; bases not matched to a gene: 17. Germline values: CDR1 MNHEY, CDR2 SVGEGT. The CDR3 sequence is 18 residues long. Written as DNA, the CDR3 is TGTGCCAGCAGCAGCCGGCCGGACAGGGGGCGTCGAGTATATGGCTACACCTTC. Translation gives CASSSRPDRGRRVYGYTF.

This clone was counted many times. The gene calls are TRBV28 and TRBJ2-1; 8 nucleotides line up with TRBD1. The CDR3 sequence is 16 residues long. With V trimmed by 6 bases and J by 6 bases, 13 bases remained unmatched. From germline, CDR1 is MDHEN and CDR2 SYDVKM. Written as DNA, the CDR3 is TGTGCCAGCAGGGATCCTTGGACAGGGAAGGGCAATGAGCAGTTCTTC. Amino acid sequence: CASRDPWTGKGNEQFF.

This clone is medium-sized (0.01 to 0.1%). This chain links TRBV27 with TRBJ2-3, with TRBD2 identical over 7 bases. This CDR3 has 17 amino acids. Germline V gene lookup returns CDR1 MNHEY and CDR2 SMNVEV (reference sequence). The J segment lost 3 bases and the V segment lost 1 base, leaving 10 bases of the junction unmatched. The CDR3: CASSLFRLTSRTDTQYF. The CDR3 bases are TGTGCCAGCAGTTTATTCCGATTGACTAGCCGGACAGATACGCAGTATTTT.

Notes on this clone: Just one base apart from a much larger clone, this may be a read error. V is TRBV12-3 or TRBV12-4 and J is TRBJ2-1; TRBD2 matches at 10 bases. There are 16 residues in the CDR3. The CDR3 DNA reads as TGCGCCAGCAGTCAAGTGGGGAGCGGGAGGGACAATGAGCAGTTCTTC. Encoded protein: CASSQVGSGRDNEQFF.

This rearrangement joins TRBV6-1 to TRBJ1-2; D uncertain. The germline CDR1 and CDR2 sequences are MNHNS and SASEGT. The ends were cut back, 6 bases at V and 6 bases at J, with 8 bases in the middle. The length of the CDR3 is 11 residues. The CDR3 loop reads CASSSGHGYTF. The CDR3 DNA reads as TGTGCCAGCAGCTCTGGCCATGGCTACACCTTC.

This clone turned up a few times. V and J are TRBV7-9 and TRBJ2-3; D not certain. Germline values: CDR1 SEHNR, CDR2 FQNEAQ (reference sequence). The CDR3 covers 13 residues. The V gene lost 6 bases and the J gene lost 5 bases, with 12 bases spanning the gap. CDR3 DNA: TGTGCCAGCAGTAGGGTTGCTGAAGATACGCAGTATTTT. This encodes CASSRVAEDTQYF. The full variable domain, completed using reference TRBV7-9 and TRBJ2-3, is DTGVSQNPRHKITKRGQNVTFRCDPISEHNRLYWYRQTLGQGPEFLTYFQNEAQLEKSRLLSDRFSAERPKGSFSTLEIQRTEQGDSAMYLCASSRVAEDTQYFGPGTRLTVL.

This clone was observed a few times. The chain uses TRBV2 and TRBJ2-2; D unclear. Trimming removed 1 base from V and 5 bases from J, with 5 bases in between. Germline assignment: CDR1 SNHLY and CDR2 FYNNEI. This CDR3 contains 13 residues. CDR3 sequence reads: CASSEGGTGELFF. DNA for the CDR3: TGTGCCAGCAGTGAAGGTGGGACCGGGGAGCTGTTTTTT.

This clone appeared many times. The sample holds other DNA sequences that translate to the same CDR3. The chain links TRBV12-3 or TRBV12-4 to TRBJ1-5, with no clear D. This CDR3 comprises 13 residues. V gave up 1 base and J gave up 1 base, with 2 bases separating them. CDR3 nucleotides: TGTGCCAGCAGTTTAGGGAGCAATCAGCCCCAGCATTTT. Encoded protein: CASSLGSNQPQHF.

Ten or more counts support this clone. This chain joins TRBV5-1 and TRBJ1-1, with D unresolved. CDR1 SGHRS and CDR2 YFSETQ come from the germline V gene. The CDR3 is made up of 14 amino acids. Trimming stripped 5 bases from V and 1 base from J, with 12 bases between. The CDR3 bases are TGCGCCAGCAGTTCGGGAGGAGAGAACACTGAAGCTTTCTTT. Encoded protein: CASSSGGENTEAFF.

This clone was seen more than once but under ten times. This sequence joins TRBV15 and TRBJ2-3; D remains ambiguous. V gave up 5 bases and J gave up 2 bases, with 11 bases separating them. Germline assignment: CDR1 LNHNV and CDR2 YYDKDF (reference sequence). This CDR3 comprises 14 residues. The CDR3 here is CATSLRTYTDTQYF. The CDR3 DNA reads as TGTGCCACCAGCTTGAGGACCTACACAGATACGCAGTATTTT.

This clone was recorded many times. CDR3 bases: TGTGCCACCCTGGGGCGGGGGGGCGCACCGGCTAACTATGGCTACACCTTC. Encoded protein: CATLGRGGAPANYGYTF. The chain couples TRBV6-1 to TRBJ1-2; weak D call: TRBD1 (6 bases). The CDR3 contains 17 residues. The V gene lost 10 bases and the J gene lost 0 bases, with 24 bases spanning the gap. CDR1 and CDR2 (germline): MNHNS, SASEGT.

The V and J genes are TRBV27 and TRBJ1-6; D gene unclear. CDR3 length equals 13 residues. Germline V CDR1 and CDR2: MNHEY, SMNVEV (reference sequence). Trimming cost V 0 bases and J 7 bases, with 4 bases left between them. CDR3 bases: TGTGCCAGCAGTTTATCAAGGAATTCACCCCTCCACTTT. Translating it yields CASSLSRNSPLHF.

At least ten counts were recorded for this clone. The chain is built from TRBV20-1 and TRBJ2-2; D is undetermined. This CDR3 contains 12 residues. The V gene's germline CDR1 is DFQATT and CDR2 SNEGSKA (reference sequence). Trimming took off 5 bases at V and 5 bases at J, with 9 bases between the two ends. The CDR3 protein is CSAYWRTGELFF. CDR3 sequence (DNA): TGCAGTGCTTACTGGCGAACCGGGGAGCTGTTTTTT.

The chain uses TRBV5-1 and TRBJ2-2; TRBD1 might be the D (5 bases). The CDR3 is made up of 14 amino acids. The V gene's germline CDR1 is SGHRS and CDR2 YFSETQ. V lost 2 bases and J 4 bases, leaving 9 bases between the germline ends. CDR3 DNA: TGCGCCAGCAGCTTAGAAGGGGTCACCGGGGAGCTGTTTTTT. Its translation: CASSLEGVTGELFF.

This clone was detected only a few times. The V call is TRBV28, the J call TRBJ2-6; D remains ambiguous. The V gene lost 3 bases and the J gene lost 0 bases, with 6 bases spanning the gap. Germline CDR1 and CDR2: MDHEN and SYDVKM. This CDR3 region has 15 residues. CDR3 nucleotides: TGTGCCAGCAGTTTCGACGCCTCTGGGGCCAACGTCCTGACTTTC. It yields the protein CASSFDASGANVLTF.

There are many counts of this clone. At one end, the junction sequence differs from germline, possibly due to a read error. CDR3 nucleotides: TGTGCTAGCAGCTTATCTCCAGGGGCAGGGGGGGAGACCCAGTACTTC. This translates into CASSLSPGAGGETQYF. The rearrangement links TRBV7-7 to TRBJ2-5, with a tentative D call TRBD1 (7 bases). The CDR3 spans 16 residues. The germline gives CDR1 SSHAT, CDR2 FNYEAQ (reference sequence). Using reference TRBV7-7 and TRBJ2-5 for the parts outside the CDR3, the full variable domain is GAGVSQSPRYKVTKRGQDVTLRCDPISSHATLYWYQQALGQGPEFLTYFNYEAQPDKSGLPSDRFSAERPEGSISTLTIQRTEQRDSAMYRCASSLSPGAGGETQYFGPGTRLLVL.

This clone came up many times. The sample holds other DNA sequences that translate to the same CDR3. V is TRBV6-1 and J is TRBJ1-1; a weak D match, TRBD1 (6 bases). The CDR3 is made up of 12 amino acids. Germline V gives CDR1 MNHNS, CDR2 SASEGT. Between the trimmed V and J ends, which lost 6 bases and 2 bases, there was a span of 7 bases. The CDR3 sequence is CASSRGNTEAFF. The CDR3 DNA reads TGTGCCAGCAGCAGGGGAAACACTGAAGCTTTCTTT.

This clone has more than one count but fewer than ten. This chain joins TRBV6-1 and TRBJ2-7, with a possible D match to TRBD2 (6 bases). The CDR3 length is 15 residues. The germline CDR1 and CDR2 sequences are MNHNS and SASEGT. The V and J ends lost 6 bases and 0 bases respectively, with 15 bases between them. The CDR3 here is CASRKAGMSSYEQYF. CDR3 coding DNA: TGTGCCAGCAGAAAAGCGGGCATGAGCTCCTACGAGCAGTACTTC.

This clone was found many times. This chain joins TRBV9 and TRBJ1-6; D remains unclear. This CDR3 has 13 residues. Germline CDR1 and CDR2: SGDLS and YYNGEE. Trimming removed 3 bases at V and 5 bases at J, with 6 bases between. The CDR3 DNA reads TGTGCCAGCAGCGGAAGGGATAATTCACCCCTCCACTTT. This encodes CASSGRDNSPLHF.

In its sample, this clone was seen a few times. The chain recombines TRBV27 with TRBJ2-7; 9 positions agree with TRBD1. The trim removed 6 bases at V and 2 bases at J, leaving 5 bases unmatched. Germline loops: CDR1 MNHEY, CDR2 SMNVEV (reference sequence). This CDR3 comprises 14 residues. The CDR3: CASRKGQGTYEQYF. The CDR3 DNA reads as TGTGCCAGCAGAAAGGGACAGGGAACCTACGAGCAGTACTTC.

This clone has more than one count but fewer than ten. The V call is TRBV28, the J call TRBJ2-1; D gene uncertain. The CDR3 consists of 10 residues. The germline CDR1 and CDR2 sequences are MDHEN and SYDVKM. V gave up 6 bases and J gave up 7 bases, with 4 bases separating them. The CDR3, as DNA: TGTGCCAGCAGCGTTAATGAGCAGTTCTTC. Protein product: CASSVNEQFF.

Only a few counts were recorded for this clone. This chain connects TRBV6-4 to TRBJ2-4; no clear D gene. CDR1 is MRHNA and CDR2 is SNTAGT in the germline V gene. V gave up 6 bases and J gave up 6 bases, with 18 bases separating them. CDR3 size: 15 residues. The CDR3 DNA is TGTGCCAGCAGACCTCCCGCCCCTCGGGCAAACATTCAGTACTTC. As protein: CASRPPAPRANIQYF.